A selection of T cell receptor beta chains follows, all from one sample in a study of blood T cell repertoires in COVID-19. The data were produced by immunoSEQ multiplex PCR, yet TCRdb's version contains in-frame clones alone and is incomplete. Of 200,000 to 250,000 clones listed, about four fifths are singletons. What was sequenced was peripheral blood. Receptors were obtained from a woman aged 65 to 85 with acute or convalescent COVID-19. The conserved cysteine and the conserved F or W are not part of the CDR3 here.

>TRBV6-5
ASTPPGHTNTEAF
>TRBV10-3
AIGQNEKLF
>TRBV6-2/TRBV6-3
ASSLRGSGALYEQY
>TRBV10-3
AISESAGSGNTIY
>TRBV6-6
ASSYSEIRGNEKLF
>TRBV15
ATRTTSGVDTQY
>TRBV5-4
ASTWDRQTNYGYT
>TRBV6-5
ASRDTGEFQPQH
>TRBV7-9
ASSLQGVNTEAF
>TRBV3-1/TRBV3-2
ASSQTALNTEAF
>TRBV5-4
ASSPGGYEQY
>TRBV5-1
ASGLPSHNYGYT
>TRBV4-1
ASSPLQGARSQPQH
>TRBV5-4
ASIRLAGGHNEQF
>TRBV11-2
ASGAGDEQF
>TRBV30
AWLLPGVPNTEAF
>TRBV5-1
ASSPQGKYNEKLF
>TRBV5-4
ASSPWTSGGQETQY
>TRBV2
ATQIQGMNTEAF
>TRBV4-3
ASSQDGDRGQGYT
>TRBV12-3/TRBV12-4
ASSSGQGVEAF
>TRBV10-1
ASSEGQSYEQY
>TRBV6-6
ASSDGSPRLNTIY
>TRBV7-9
ASSLGLVLHNEQF
>TRBV6-5
ASSLLRNSAYEQY
>TRBV5-1
ASSLEGQGYSGANVLT
>TRBV7-2
ASSLGRQVNSNQPQH
>TRBV10-3
AIINTGNTEAF
>TRBV5-1
ASSLRGARGYT
>TRBV24-1
ATSDPTGGAHNSPLH
>TRBV5-1
ASSYTGGLGETQY
>TRBV7-9
ASSPLGVIANNQPQH
>TRBV4-1
ASSQGTILNTEAF
>TRBV10-3
AISESGGPANYGYT
>TRBV4-1
ASSPILLQGAYEQY
>TRBV18
ASSPNTGARNQPQH
>TRBV19
ASSIGQAPGEQY
>TRBV19
ASSIAPAAGGEQY
>TRBV10-2
ASSADSLSGNTIY
>TRBV7-2
ASSSDSLNYGYT
>TRBV10-1
ASSELAGGWETQY
>TRBV19
ASSVLGGQGIPNYGYT
>TRBV5-1
ASSLRGGPQETQY
>TRBV5-1
ASSADLAVSYNEQF
>TRBV19
ASSRAGGPDEKLF
>TRBV7-2
ASSLLGQVGADTQY
>TRBV10-2
ASSDDRIIYNEQF
>TRBV19
ASSIRGLRGTEAF
>TRBV3-1/TRBV3-2
ASSQTTGFNQPQH
>TRBV21-1
ASSKGGGQGNEQY
>TRBV11-2
ASSFSGADTGELF
>TRBV5-1
ASSQDPRGRETQY
>TRBV5-1
ASSLERGGRPNEQF